The rows below give T cell receptor beta chains drawn from one sample of a study of T cell responses to AZD1222 COVID-19 vaccine. Repertoires were generated with immunoSEQ multiplex PCR, while TCRdb's copy carries only in-frame clones and drops some. The repertoire holds tens of thousands of clones, with 75% to 90% as singletons. The starting material was peripheral blood, obtained on day 0 of AZD1222 vaccination. All receptors come from an adult in good health. Both conserved end residues are part of each CDR3. The order of the fields is D gene, J gene, V gene, clone size, CDR3 DNA, CDR3 protein. A D gene is named only where the DNA matches it firmly. Size values are once, few and many counts, or a class for expanded clones, and some rows have none.

D: TRBD2
J: TRBJ2-7
V: TRBV7-2
size: .
DNA: TGTGCCAGCAGCCAGATGGGCGGGAGCCACTCCTACGAGCAGTACTTC
CDR3: CASSQMGGSHSYEQYF

D: .
J: TRBJ2-7
V: TRBV6-5
size: .
DNA: TGTGCCAGCAGGTTGAACGCCTACGAGCAGTACTTC
CDR3: CASRLNAYEQYF

D: TRBD2
J: TRBJ2-1
V: TRBV5-1
size: .
DNA: TGCGCCAGCAGCTTATTTAGCGGGGGTAGCTCCTACAATGAGCAGTTCTTC
CDR3: CASSLFSGGSSYNEQFF

D: TRBD1
J: TRBJ2-3
V: TRBV5-1
size: .
DNA: TGCGCCAGCAGCTTGGCCAGGGACAGGGGGACAGATACGCAGTATTTT
CDR3: CASSLARDRGTDTQYF

D: TRBD1
J: TRBJ1-3
V: TRBV5-1
size: .
DNA: TGCGCCAGCAGCTCGACAGGGACCAGAAACACCATATATTTT
CDR3: CASSSTGTRNTIYF

D: TRBD1
J: TRBJ2-1
V: TRBV7-8
size: .
DNA: TGTGCCAGCAGCCGCCGGGACAGTCTAAATGAGCAGTTCTTC
CDR3: CASSRRDSLNEQFF

D: .
J: TRBJ1-1
V: TRBV29-1
size: .
DNA: TGCAGCGTCAGGACGGGGCGAATGGCTGAAGCTTTCTTT
CDR3: CSVRTGRMAEAFF

D: .
J: TRBJ1-5
V: TRBV19
size: .
DNA: TGTGCCAGTAGTATCCAGGGAGATCAGCCCCAGCATTTT
CDR3: CASSIQGDQPQHF

D: TRBD1
J: TRBJ2-7
V: TRBV7-9
size: .
DNA: TGTGCCAGCAGCTACGGGACAGCCTACGAGCAGTACTTC
CDR3: CASSYGTAYEQYF

D: TRBD1
J: TRBJ2-2
V: TRBV9
size: .
DNA: TGTGCCAGCAGCCGCAGGATAATACAGGGGCCTGGGGACACCGGGGAGCTGTTTTTT
CDR3: CASSRRIIQGPGDTGELFF

D: .
J: TRBJ1-1
V: TRBV12-3/TRBV12-4
size: once
DNA: TGTGCCAGTAGCAGGTCGGACACTGAAGCTTTCTTT
CDR3: CASSRSDTEAFF

D: TRBD2
J: TRBJ2-1
V: TRBV19
size: .
DNA: TGTGCCAGTAGAAGGACTAGCGGATACAATGAGCAGTTCTTC
CDR3: CASRRTSGYNEQFF

D: .
J: TRBJ2-7
V: TRBV7-2
size: .
DNA: TGTGCCAGCAGCTTGGTGCAGGGAACTATCTACGAGCAGTACTTC
CDR3: CASSLVQGTIYEQYF

D: .
J: TRBJ1-1
V: TRBV7-9
size: .
DNA: TGTGCCAGCAGCTTAGAGCCAACCATGAACACTGAAGCTTTCTTT
CDR3: CASSLEPTMNTEAFF

D: .
J: TRBJ1-4
V: TRBV19
size: .
DNA: TGTGCCAGTAGTCACGATGCAACTAATGAAAAACTGTTTTTT
CDR3: CASSHDATNEKLFF

D: .
J: TRBJ2-7
V: TRBV21-1
size: .
DNA: TGTGCCAGCAGTCCGAAGAGGGGGCCTTACTACGAGCAGTACTTC
CDR3: CASSPKRGPYYEQYF

D: TRBD2
J: TRBJ2-1
V: TRBV6-6
size: .
DNA: TGTGCCAGCAGCAACCCCGGCGGAGCGGGACGGTCTCAGAGGTACAATGAGCAGTTCTTC
CDR3: CASSNPGGAGRSQRYNEQFF

D: TRBD2
J: TRBJ2-2
V: TRBV30
size: .
DNA: TGTGCCTGGACTAGCGGGATCGCGAACACCGGGGAGCTGTTTTTT
CDR3: CAWTSGIANTGELFF

D: .
J: TRBJ2-7
V: TRBV10-3
size: .
DNA: TGTGCCATCAGTGGGGAACGGGCGGAGGACTACGAGCAGTACTTC
CDR3: CAISGERAEDYEQYF

D: .
J: TRBJ1-1
V: TRBV3-1/TRBV3-2
size: .
DNA: TGTGCCAGCAGCCAAGAGTCACGCACTGAAGCTTTCTTT
CDR3: CASSQESRTEAFF

D: .
J: TRBJ1-4
V: TRBV5-1
size: .
DNA: TGCGCCAGCAGCGCCGGACAGACCAGAGAAAAACTGTTTTTT
CDR3: CASSAGQTREKLFF

D: .
J: TRBJ2-7
V: TRBV30
size: .
DNA: TGTGCCTGGGAACGGCTCTTAGGGTACGAGCAGTACTTC
CDR3: CAWERLLGYEQYF

D: .
J: TRBJ2-5
V: TRBV11-3
size: .
DNA: TGTGCCAGCAGCCCAGGGGTTGGGGAGACCCAGTACTTC
CDR3: CASSPGVGETQYF

D: .
J: TRBJ1-2
V: TRBV4-2
size: .
DNA: TGTGCCAGCAGCCCCCTCGGAGGGAGCACGGGGGGCTACACCTTC
CDR3: CASSPLGGSTGGYTF

D: TRBD2
J: TRBJ2-5
V: TRBV11-3
size: .
DNA: TGTGCCAGCAGCTTAGTTGCGGGAGGGGGAGGAGAGACCCAGTACTTC
CDR3: CASSLVAGGGGETQYF

D: .
J: TRBJ2-7
V: TRBV13
size: .
DNA: TGTGCCAGCAGCACCCGGGGGTCCCTAATCTCCTACGAGCAGTACTTC
CDR3: CASSTRGSLISYEQYF

D: .
J: TRBJ2-2
V: TRBV6-2/TRBV6-3
size: once
DNA: TGTGCCAGCAGCAGACAGTCGAACACCGGGGAGCTGTTTTTT
CDR3: CASSRQSNTGELFF

D: TRBD1
J: TRBJ1-2
V: TRBV6-6
size: .
DNA: TGTGCCAGCAGTTACTCGTACCACAGGGGGTGGAATGGCTACACCTTC
CDR3: CASSYSYHRGWNGYTF

D: TRBD2
J: TRBJ2-1
V: TRBV7-2
size: once
DNA: TGTGCCAGCAGCTTTCCGGGGGGACGACGGGGCAATGAGCAGTTCTTC
CDR3: CASSFPGGRRGNEQFF

D: .
J: TRBJ2-4
V: TRBV5-3
size: .
DNA: TGTGCCAGAAGCTTGCCACCCACCAAAAACATTCAGTACTTC
CDR3: CARSLPPTKNIQYF

D: TRBD1
J: TRBJ1-4
V: TRBV5-1
size: .
DNA: TGCGCCAGCAGCTTCGGGACAGTAGATGAAAAACTGTTTTTT
CDR3: CASSFGTVDEKLFF